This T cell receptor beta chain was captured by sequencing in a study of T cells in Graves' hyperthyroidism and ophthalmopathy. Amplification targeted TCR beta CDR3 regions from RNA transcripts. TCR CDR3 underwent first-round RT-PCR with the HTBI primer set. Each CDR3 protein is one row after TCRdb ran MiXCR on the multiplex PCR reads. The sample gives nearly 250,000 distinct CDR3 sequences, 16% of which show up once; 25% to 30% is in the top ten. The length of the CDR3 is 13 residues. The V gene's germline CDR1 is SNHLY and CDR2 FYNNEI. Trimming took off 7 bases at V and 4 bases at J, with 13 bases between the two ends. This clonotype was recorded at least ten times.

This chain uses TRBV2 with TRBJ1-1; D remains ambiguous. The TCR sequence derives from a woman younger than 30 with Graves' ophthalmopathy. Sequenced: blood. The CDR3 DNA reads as TGTGCCAGCATGAAGGGTACAGCCACTGAAGCTTTCTTT. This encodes CASMKGTATEAFF. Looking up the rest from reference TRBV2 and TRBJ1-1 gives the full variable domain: EPEVTQTPSHQVTQMGQEVILRCVPISNHLYFYWYRQILGQKVEFLVSFYNNEISEKSEIFDDQFSVERPDGSNFTLKIRSTKLEDSAMYFCASMKGTATEAFFGQGTRLTVV.